This entry describes one T cell receptor (beta chain). Its cognate antigen is unknown. This entry comes from a study of CD8 T cells in Susac syndrome. Whole-study findings and limits: As the study acknowledged, the number of individuals in its TCR sequencing and HLA analysis was relatively small.

RNA in amounts of about 0.5 to 1 ug was reverse transcribed with random hexamers. Coverage of TCR beta CDR3 amplification by immunoSEQ multiplex PCR extended to 54 Vbeta and 13 Jbeta. Each CDR3 protein is one row after TCRdb ran MiXCR on the immunoSEQ multiplex PCR reads. The sample lists 140,000 to 150,000 distinct CDR3 sequences, about 95% occurring once. From blood CD8+ and CD4+ T cells, TCR beta sequences were generated. Through negative isolation, CD4+ and CD8+ T cells were obtained, while TEMRA cells were enriched using FACS. This CDR3 region has 11 residues. Germline V lookup: CDR1 DFQATT, CDR2 SNEGSKA (reference sequence). V was clipped by 5 bases and J by 1 base, with 5 bases between them.

This clonotype was sampled from a human donor with multiple sclerosis. Sequencing was done on a sample of CD4+ T cells from PBMCs. The V gene is TRBV20-1, the J gene TRBJ2-5, with D uncertain. The CDR3 bases are TGCAGTGCTCTCACCCAAGAGACCCAGTACTTC. Translating gives CSALTQETQYF.